The following is a TCR beta chain sequence with its context. This sample is drawn from a study of control samples from healthy donors and cancer patients. Germline CDR1 and CDR2: SGHVS and FQNEAQ. Trimming took off 0 bases at V and 4 bases at J, with 8 bases between the two ends. The CDR3 covers 14 residues. This table comes from immunoSEQ multiplex PCR, and its TCRdb copy is limited to in-frame clones, with some not included. The top ten clones hold under 2.5% of a sample with around 100,000 clones, around 90% of them seen once. This clonotype was obtained from a woman aged 18 to 35 in good health. Sequencing was performed on blood. The V call is TRBV7-8, the J call TRBJ2-3, with D tentatively TRBD2 (5 bases). As DNA, the CDR3 is TGTGCCAGCAGCTTAGCTACCGGGGCAGATACGCAGTATTTT. This gives the protein CASSLATGADTQYF.